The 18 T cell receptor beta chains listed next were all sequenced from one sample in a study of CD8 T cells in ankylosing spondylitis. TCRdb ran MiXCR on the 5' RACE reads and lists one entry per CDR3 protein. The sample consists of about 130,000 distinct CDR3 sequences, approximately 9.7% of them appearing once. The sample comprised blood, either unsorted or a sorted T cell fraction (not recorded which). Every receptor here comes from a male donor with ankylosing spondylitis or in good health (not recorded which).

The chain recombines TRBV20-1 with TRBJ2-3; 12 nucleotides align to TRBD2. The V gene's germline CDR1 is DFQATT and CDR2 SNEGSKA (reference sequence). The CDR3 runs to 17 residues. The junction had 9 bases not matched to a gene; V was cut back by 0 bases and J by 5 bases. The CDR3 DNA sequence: TGCAGTGCTAGAGATTTGTCTAGCGGGAGGGCCCTAGATACGCAGTATTTT. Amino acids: CSARDLSSGRALDTQYF.

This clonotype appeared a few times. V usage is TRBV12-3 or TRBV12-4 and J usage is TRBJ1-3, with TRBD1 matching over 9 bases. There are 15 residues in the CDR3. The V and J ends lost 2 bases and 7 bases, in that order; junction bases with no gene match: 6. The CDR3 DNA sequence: TGTGCCAGCAGTTTAAGACTACAGGGGGCGAACACCATATATTTT. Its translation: CASSLRLQGANTIYF.

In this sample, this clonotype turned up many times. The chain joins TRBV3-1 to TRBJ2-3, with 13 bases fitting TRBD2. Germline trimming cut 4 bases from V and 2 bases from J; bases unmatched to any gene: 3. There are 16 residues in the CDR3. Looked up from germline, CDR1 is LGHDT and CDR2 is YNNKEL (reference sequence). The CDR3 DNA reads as TGTGCCAGCAGCCCGGGACTAGCGGGAACCACAGATACGCAGTATTTT. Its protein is CASSPGLAGTTDTQYF.

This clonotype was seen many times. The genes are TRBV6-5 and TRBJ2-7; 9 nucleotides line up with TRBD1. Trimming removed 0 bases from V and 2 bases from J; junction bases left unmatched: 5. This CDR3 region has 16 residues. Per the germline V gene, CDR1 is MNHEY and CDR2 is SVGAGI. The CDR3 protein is CASSYSGTGRTYEQYF. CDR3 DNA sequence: TGTGCCAGCAGTTACTCCGGGACAGGGAGGACCTACGAGCAGTACTTC.

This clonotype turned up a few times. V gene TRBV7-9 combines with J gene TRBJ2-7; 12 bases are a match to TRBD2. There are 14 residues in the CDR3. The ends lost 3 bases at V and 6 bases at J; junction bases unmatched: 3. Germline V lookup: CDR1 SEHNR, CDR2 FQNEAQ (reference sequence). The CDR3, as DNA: TGTGCCAGCAGCTTTCTAGCGGGAGGGGGCGAGCAGTACTTC. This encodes CASSFLAGGGEQYF.

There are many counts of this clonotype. This CDR3 reads CSARGRGEYIQYF. The CDR3 region has the DNA TGCAGTGCTAGAGGCAGGGGTGAATACATTCAGTACTTC. The chain links TRBV20-1 to TRBJ2-4; weak D call: TRBD1 (6 bases). V lost 1 base to trimming and J lost 8 bases, with 12 bases between them. The germline V gene encodes CDR1 DFQATT and CDR2 SNEGSKA (reference sequence). The CDR3 sequence is 13 residues long.

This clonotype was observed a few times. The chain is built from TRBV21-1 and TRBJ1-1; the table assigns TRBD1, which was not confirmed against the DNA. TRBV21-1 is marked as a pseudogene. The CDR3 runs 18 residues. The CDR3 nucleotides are TGTGCCAGCAGCAGAGCCATCAGGTCCGCAGGGATGAACACTGAAGCTTTCTTT. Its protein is CASSRAIRSAGMNTEAFF.

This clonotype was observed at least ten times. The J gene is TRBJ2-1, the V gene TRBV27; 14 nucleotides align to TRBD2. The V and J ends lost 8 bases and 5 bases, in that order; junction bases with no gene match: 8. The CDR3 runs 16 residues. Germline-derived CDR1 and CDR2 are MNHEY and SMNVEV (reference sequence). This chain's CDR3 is CASGSGTSGSNNEQFF. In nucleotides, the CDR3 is TGTGCCAGCGGTTCCGGGACTAGCGGGAGTAACAATGAGCAGTTCTTC.

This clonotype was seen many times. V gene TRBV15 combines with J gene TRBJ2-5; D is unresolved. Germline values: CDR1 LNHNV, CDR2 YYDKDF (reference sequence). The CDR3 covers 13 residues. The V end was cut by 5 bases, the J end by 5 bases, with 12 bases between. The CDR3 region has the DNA TGTGCCACCAGCGCAACAGTTTGGGAGACCCAGTACTTC. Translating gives CATSATVWETQYF.

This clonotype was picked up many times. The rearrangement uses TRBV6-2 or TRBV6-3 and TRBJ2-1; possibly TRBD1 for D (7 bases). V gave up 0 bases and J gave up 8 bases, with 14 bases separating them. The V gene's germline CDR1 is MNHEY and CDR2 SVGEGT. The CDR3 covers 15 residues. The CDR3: CASSYSWRGPDEQFF. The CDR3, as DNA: TGTGCCAGCAGTTACTCTTGGAGGGGGCCCGATGAGCAGTTCTTC.

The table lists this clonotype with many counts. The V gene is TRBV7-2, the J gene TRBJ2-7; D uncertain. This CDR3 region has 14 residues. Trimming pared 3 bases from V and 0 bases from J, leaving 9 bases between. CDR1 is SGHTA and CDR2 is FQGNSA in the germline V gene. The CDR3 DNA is TGTGCCAGCAGCTTGAGTAGAAACTCCTACGAGCAGTACTTC. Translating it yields CASSLSRNSYEQYF.

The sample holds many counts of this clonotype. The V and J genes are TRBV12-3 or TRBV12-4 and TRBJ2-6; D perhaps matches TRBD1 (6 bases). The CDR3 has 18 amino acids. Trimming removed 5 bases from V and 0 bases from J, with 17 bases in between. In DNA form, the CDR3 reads TGTGCCAGCAGTGCACCGGGACAAATAATCTCTGGGGCCAACGTCCTGACTTTC. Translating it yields CASSAPGQIISGANVLTF.

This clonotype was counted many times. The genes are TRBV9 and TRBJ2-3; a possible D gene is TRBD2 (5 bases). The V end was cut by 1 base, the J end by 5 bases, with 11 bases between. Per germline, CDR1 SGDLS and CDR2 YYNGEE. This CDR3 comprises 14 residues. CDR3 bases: TGTGCCAGCAGCGTATCAGCGGAAAAAGATACGCAGTATTTT. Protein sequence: CASSVSAEKDTQYF.

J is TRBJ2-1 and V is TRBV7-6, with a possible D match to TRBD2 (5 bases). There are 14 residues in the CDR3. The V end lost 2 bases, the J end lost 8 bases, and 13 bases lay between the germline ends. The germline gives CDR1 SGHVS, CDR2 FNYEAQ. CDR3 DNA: TGTGCCAGCAGCTTATCGCGGCGGGTTCATGAGCAGTTCTTC. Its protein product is CASSLSRRVHEQFF.

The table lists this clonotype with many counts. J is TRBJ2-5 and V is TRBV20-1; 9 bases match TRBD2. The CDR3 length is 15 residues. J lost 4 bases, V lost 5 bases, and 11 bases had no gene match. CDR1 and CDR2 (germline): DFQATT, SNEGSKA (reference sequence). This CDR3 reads CSAPIAGVARETQYF. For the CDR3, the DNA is TGCAGTGCTCCGATAGCGGGAGTAGCGAGAGAGACCCAGTACTTC.

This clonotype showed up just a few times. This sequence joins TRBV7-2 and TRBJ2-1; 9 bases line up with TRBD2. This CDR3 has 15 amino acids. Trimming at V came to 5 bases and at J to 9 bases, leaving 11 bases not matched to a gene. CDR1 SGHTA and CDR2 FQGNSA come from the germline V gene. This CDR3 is CASSNQRAGGGEQFF. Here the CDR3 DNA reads TGTGCCAGCAGCAACCAACGGGCGGGAGGGGGTGAGCAGTTCTTC.

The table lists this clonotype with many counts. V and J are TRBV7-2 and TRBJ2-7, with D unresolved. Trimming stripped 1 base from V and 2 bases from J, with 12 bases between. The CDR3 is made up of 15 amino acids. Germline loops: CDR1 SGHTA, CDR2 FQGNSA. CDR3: CASSLVLHETYEQYF. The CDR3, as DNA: TGTGCCAGCAGCTTAGTACTTCATGAAACCTACGAGCAGTACTTC. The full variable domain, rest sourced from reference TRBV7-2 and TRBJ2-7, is GAGVSQSPSNKVTEKGKDVELRCDPISGHTALYWYRQSLGQGLEFLIYFQGNSAPDKSGLPSDRFSAERTGGSVSTLTIQRTQQEDSAVYLCASSLVLHETYEQYFGPGTRLTVT.

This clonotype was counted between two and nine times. CDR3 nucleotides: TGTGCCAGCAGCACAGGTAGCATTAACTATGGCTACACCTTC. This sequence encodes CASSTGSINYGYTF. The genes are TRBV7-6 and TRBJ1-2; maybe TRBD1 (5 bases). Germline-derived CDR1 and CDR2 are SGHVS and FNYEAQ. The CDR3 consists of 14 residues. Trimming took 5 bases from V and 1 from J, leaving 11 bases between them.